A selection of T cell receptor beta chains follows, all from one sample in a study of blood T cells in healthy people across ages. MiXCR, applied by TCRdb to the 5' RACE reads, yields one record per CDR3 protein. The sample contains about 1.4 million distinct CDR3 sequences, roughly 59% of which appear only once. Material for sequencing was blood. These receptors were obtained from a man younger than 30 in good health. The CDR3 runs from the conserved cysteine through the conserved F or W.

CSVLGTSASYEQYF	TRBV29-1	TRBJ2-7
CASSQATGGTYEQYF	TRBV4-3	TRBJ2-7
CSAQALVSWNNEQFF	TRBV20-1	TRBJ2-1
CSARDFSYEQYF	TRBV20-1	TRBJ2-7
CASSRRGRRGTDTQYF	TRBV6-5	TRBJ2-3
CASALHGGGEAFF	TRBV12-5	TRBJ1-1
CASREGGTASYEQYF	TRBV6-2/TRBV6-3	TRBJ2-7
CSARRLGAGNSYEQYF	TRBV20-1	TRBJ2-7
CASSSRVTGANVLTF	TRBV5-6	TRBJ2-6
CASSFQGAMGETQYF	TRBV7-2	.
CAIHGGGQGEKLFF	TRBV10-3	TRBJ1-4
CASSYSTTSIDEQFF	TRBV6-2/TRBV6-3	TRBJ2-1
CASSVEAGRRWNIQYF	TRBV9	TRBJ2-4
CASSQSQGRDGYTF	TRBV4-1	TRBJ1-2
CSARDARGGVFGEQFF	TRBV20-1	TRBJ2-1
CASSSWDRGPESYEQYF	TRBV3-1	TRBJ2-7
CAAGLTYTQYF	TRBV6-5	TRBJ2-3
CASSFQGLGGYTF	TRBV6-5	TRBJ1-2
CASSLASQTQYF	TRBV5-1	TRBJ2-5
CASSLAGSANSPLHF	TRBV7-2	TRBJ1-6
CASSLSPGNNEQFF	TRBV7-2	TRBJ2-1
CASSLYSLYSNQPQHF	TRBV12-3/TRBV12-4	TRBJ1-5
CASSQVLAGGTGGEQFF	TRBV4-2	TRBJ2-1
CASGVGYPAPDTQYF	TRBV27	TRBJ2-3
CASSLQLERTDTQYF	TRBV7-2	TRBJ2-3
CSARTLAGDEQYF	TRBV20-1	.
CASSLRQLYEQYF	TRBV12-3/TRBV12-4	.
CASTVRTGNTIYF	TRBV6-4	TRBJ1-3
CASSVGLESYEQYF	TRBV9	TRBJ2-7
CASSPLLLSYNEQFF	TRBV5-6	TRBJ2-1
CASSLWPDTQYF	TRBV28	TRBJ2-3
CAISEDRDSLETQYF	TRBV10-3	TRBJ2-5
CASSLYYLETQYF	TRBV28	.
CASSLRVIYNEQFF	TRBV7-2	TRBJ2-1
CASSSPLGIDNEQFF	TRBV2	TRBJ2-1
CSSRGTGHYNEQFF	TRBV29-1	TRBJ2-1
CASSLIHLTGGYYEQYF	TRBV11-2	TRBJ2-7
CATSREPTGTKIKYLTEAFF	TRBV15	TRBJ1-1
CASSYMQGFWNYGYTF	TRBV6-5	TRBJ1-2
CASSVRETDGYTF	TRBV9	TRBJ1-2
CATAGQPSYEQYF	TRBV10-3	TRBJ2-7
CASTSMSSYNSPLHF	TRBV6-5	TRBJ1-6
CASSRRTSRTDTQYF	TRBV6-2/TRBV6-3	TRBJ2-3